The text below deals with one T cell receptor (beta chain). It was during active infection that Seattle patients were enrolled and then longitudinally followed. The entry originates in a study of blood T cell repertoires in COVID-19. Germline CDR1 SGHRS, CDR2 YFSETQ. V was pared by 4 bases and J by 5 bases, with 5 bases of the junction left unmatched. This CDR3 is 14 amino acids long. Method: immunoSEQ multiplex PCR; TCRdb's copy keeps in-frame clones and lacks some. There are about 76,000 clones in the sample; about 88% occur only once, and 9.5% to 12% lies in the top ten. Sequenced input: peripheral blood. The chain has TRBV5-1 and TRBJ2-1, with TRBD2 matching over 8 bases. This sequence was found in a man aged 55-75 years with COVID-19, enrolled during active disease. This CDR3 is CASSAGGLHNEQFF. The CDR3 nucleotides are TGCGCCAGCAGCGCGGGGGGACTCCACAATGAGCAGTTCTTC.